This T cell receptor beta chain was identified during a study of cytotoxic CD8 clonotypes in ibrutinib-treated CLL. Overall study context: IGHV unmutated 17 to 18; relapsed/refractory 11; treatment-naive some 14. General study results and limits: Progressing patients had sampling times that differed from those of sustained-remission patients. At ibrutinib response, clonality increased, and at progression it declined back toward baseline. Stable or contracted on treatment, public clonotypes were also uncommon.

This CDR3 has 17 amino acids. Germline V lookup: CDR1 SGHNT, CDR2 YYREEE (reference sequence). Trimming took off 5 bases at V and 7 bases at J, with 25 bases between the two ends. This clone was counted once. Antigen: not known. Produced via immunoSEQ multiplex PCR; TCRdb's table is partial and in-frame only. The table lists about 160,000 clones, about 88% of them singletons, with 3% to 3.5% in the top ten. This sequence was found in a human donor with chronic lymphocytic leukemia. The sample here was PBMCs, taken at disease progression, from a patient treated with ibrutinib. The V gene is TRBV5-4, the J gene TRBJ2-1; the D gene could be TRBD1 or TRBD2 (5 bases each). CDR3 sequence reads: CASSSTRGAPLRNEQFF. The CDR3 DNA sequence: TGTGCCAGCAGTTCCACCCGGGGCGCCCCGTTGAGGAATGAGCAGTTCTTC.